Sequencing of this T cell receptor beta chain was carried out in a study of blood T cell repertoires in COVID-19. On the study more broadly: Sites across the United States, Italy and Spain contributed samples from acute and convalescent COVID-19. T cells, B-cell-depleted T cells, or PBMCs supplied cDNA or gDNA.

This clone has just a few counts. The authors' processing: Quantification of nucleated cells was approximated via reference gene primer amplification. Some clones are missing from TCRdb's copy, which holds only in-frame ones; the method was immunoSEQ multiplex PCR. The V and J calls and clone size are taken from that table; D and trimming were inferred from the DNA. Of 73,000 or so clones in the sample, around 86% were seen once. The receptor comes from a man under 40 with acute or convalescent COVID-19. The sequencing sample was made of peripheral blood.

DNA for the CDR3: TGTGCCAGCGGGACAGCAACTAATGAAAAACTGTTTTTT. Translated: CASGTATNEKLFF. The V gene is TRBV7-9, the J gene TRBJ1-4; 7 bases align to TRBD1. This CDR3 comprises 13 residues. Germline V CDR1 and CDR2: SEHNR, FQNEAQ (reference sequence). After removal of 8 bases from V and 0 bases from J, the junction contained 0 bases not matched to a gene.